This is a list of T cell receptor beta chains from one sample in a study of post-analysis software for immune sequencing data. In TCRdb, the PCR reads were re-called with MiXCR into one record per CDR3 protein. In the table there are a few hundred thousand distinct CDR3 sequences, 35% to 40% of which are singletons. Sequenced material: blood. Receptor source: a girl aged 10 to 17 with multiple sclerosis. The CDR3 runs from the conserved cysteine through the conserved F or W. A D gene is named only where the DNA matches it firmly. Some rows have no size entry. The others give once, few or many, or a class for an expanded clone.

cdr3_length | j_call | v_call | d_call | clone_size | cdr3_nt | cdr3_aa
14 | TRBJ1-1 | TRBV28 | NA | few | TGTGCCAGCAGTTTGGAAGGGGTGAATGATGAAGCTTTCTTT | CASSLEGVNDEAFF
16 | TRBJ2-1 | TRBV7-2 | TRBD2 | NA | TGTGCCAGCAGCCCGGAGAGCGGGGGGAACCCCAAGGAGCAGTTCTTC | CASSPESGGNPKEQFF
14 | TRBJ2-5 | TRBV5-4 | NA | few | TGTGCCAGCAGCGAGGCGACGTACCAAGAGACCCAGTACTTC | CASSEATYQETQYF
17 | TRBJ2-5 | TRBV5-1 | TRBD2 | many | TGCGCCAGCAGCTTGGGAGCTAGCGGGGAGAACCAAGAGACCCAGTACTTC | CASSLGASGENQETQYF
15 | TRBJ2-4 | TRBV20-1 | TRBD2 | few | TGCAGTGCTGACTTGGGGGGGACGGGGGAAAACATTCAGTACTTC | CSADLGGTGENIQYF
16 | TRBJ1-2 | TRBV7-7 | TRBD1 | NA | TGTGCTAGCAGCTCGGCCCGGGGGGACAGGGGCTATGGCTACACCTTC | CASSSARGDRGYGYTF
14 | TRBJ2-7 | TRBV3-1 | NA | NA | TGTGCCAGCAGCCAAGAGCGGGGACCCTACGAGCAGTACTTC | CASSQERGPYEQYF
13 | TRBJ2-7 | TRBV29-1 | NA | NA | TGCAGCGTTGCTGGGGTCAATGGTTACGAGCAGTACTTC | CSVAGVNGYEQYF
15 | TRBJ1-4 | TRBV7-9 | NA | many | TGTGCCAGCAGCCAATACGGGCCGTTCGATGAAAAACTGTTTTTT | CASSQYGPFDEKLFF
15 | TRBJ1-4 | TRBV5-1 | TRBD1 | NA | TGCGCCAGCAGCAGCCAGGGGGCAGGGGATGAAAAACTGTTTTTT | CASSSQGAGDEKLFF
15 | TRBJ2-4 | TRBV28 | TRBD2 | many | TGTGCCAGCAGTTCTACGGGGACTAGCGGGGGAGTTCAGTACTTC | CASSSTGTSGGVQYF
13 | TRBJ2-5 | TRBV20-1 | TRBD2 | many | TGCAGTGCTCTTACTAGCGGGGAAGAGACCCAGTACTTC | CSALTSGEETQYF
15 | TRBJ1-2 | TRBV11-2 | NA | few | TGTGCCAGCAGCTCCCCGGCAGGGGAAAACTATGGCTACACCTTC | CASSSPAGENYGYTF
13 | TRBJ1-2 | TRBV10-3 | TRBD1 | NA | TGTGCCATCAGTCTCAGGGGGACTGATGGCTACACCTTC | CAISLRGTDGYTF
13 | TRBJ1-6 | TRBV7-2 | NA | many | TGTGCCAGCTACCCGGGGGGGAATTCACCCCTCCACTTT | CASYPGGNSPLHF
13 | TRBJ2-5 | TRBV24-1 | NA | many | TGTGCCACCAGTGATTTCTGGGAGGAGACCCAGTACTTC | CATSDFWEETQYF
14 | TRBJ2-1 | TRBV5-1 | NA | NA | TGCGCCAGCAGCTATCGAGACGGTTACAATGAGCAGTTCTTC | CASSYRDGYNEQFF
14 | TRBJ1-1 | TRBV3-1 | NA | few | TGTGCCAGCAGCCAAGTAGCCCATCTTCCTGAAGCTTTCTTT | CASSQVAHLPEAFF
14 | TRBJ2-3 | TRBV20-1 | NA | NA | TGCAGTGCCCTGACTAGTTTAGAAGGAGATACGCAGTATTTT | CSALTSLEGDTQYF
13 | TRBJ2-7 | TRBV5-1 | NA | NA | TGCGCCAGCAGCGACGACGGAGCCTACGAGCAGTACTTC | CASSDDGAYEQYF
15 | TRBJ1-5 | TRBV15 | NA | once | TGTGCCACCAGCCTCCGGGACCTAAGCAATCAGCCCCAGCATTTT | CATSLRDLSNQPQHF
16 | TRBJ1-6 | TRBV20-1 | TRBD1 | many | TGCAGTGCTAGCGTCCGACAGGGGGCTACTAATTCACCCCTCCACTTT | CSASVRQGATNSPLHF
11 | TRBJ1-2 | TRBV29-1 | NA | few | TGCAGCGTTGGGCACAGAGATGGCTACACCTTC | CSVGHRDGYTF
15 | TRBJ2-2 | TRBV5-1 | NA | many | TGCGCCAGCAGTCTGAGGACTTGGGACACCGGGGAGCTGTTTTTT | CASSLRTWDTGELFF
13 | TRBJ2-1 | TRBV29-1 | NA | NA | TGCAGCGTCCCAGAGCTGAACGACAATGAGCAGTTCTTC | CSVPELNDNEQFF
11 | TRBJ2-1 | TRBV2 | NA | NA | TGTGCCAGCAGTGCGACAAAGATGGGGTTCTTC | CASSATKMGFF